The 7 T cell receptor beta chains given below trace back to one sample, sequenced in a study of blood T cell repertoires in COVID-19. Method: immunoSEQ multiplex PCR; TCRdb's copy keeps in-frame clones and lacks some. The sample consists of approximately 200,000 clones, 86% of them appearing once. Input material: peripheral blood. The receptors were sampled from a man aged 50-60 years with acute or convalescent COVID-19.

The chain links TRBV5-1 to TRBJ2-7; TRBD1 aligns across 7 bases. V lost 2 bases and J lost 2; bases outside the gene matches: 13. The CDR3 is 17 amino acids. Germline V gene sequence: CDR1 SGHRS, CDR2 YFSETQ. CDR3 amino acids: CASSLVLDGDRPYEQYF. The CDR3 coding sequence is TGCGCCAGCAGCTTAGTTCTAGACGGGGACAGACCCTACGAGCAGTACTTC.

This clone occurred once. The chain recombines TRBV3-1 (or the pseudogene TRBV3-2) with TRBJ2-3; no definite D call. The CDR3 totals 14 residues. Between the trimmed V and J ends, which lost 4 bases and 4 bases, there was a span of 12 bases. The V gene's germline CDR1 is LGHDT and CDR2 YNNKEL (reference sequence). The CDR3, as DNA: TGTGCCAGCAGCCTCTCGGTAGTCCCAGATACGCAGTATTTT. Translation: CASSLSVVPDTQYF.

The chain employs TRBV6-5 and TRBJ2-5, with 7 bases lining up with TRBD2. CDR1 is MNHEY, CDR2 SVGAGI, per germline. V lost 11 bases, J lost 2 bases, and 11 bases stayed unmatched. This CDR3 spans 14 amino acids. This CDR3 reads CAARGAGVQETQYF. CDR3 DNA: TGTGCCGCAAGGGGTGCGGGGGTACAAGAGACCCAGTACTTC.

The chain carries TRBV12-5 and TRBJ2-7, with D maybe TRBD1 (5 bases). CDR3 size: 13 residues. V dropped 3 bases and J dropped 2 bases, with 8 bases sitting between them. Germline CDR1 and CDR2: LGHNT and FRNRAP. The CDR3 sequence: CASGLGRAYEQYF. The CDR3 DNA is TGTGCTAGTGGTTTAGGCAGGGCCTACGAGCAGTACTTC. The full variable domain, with the rest looked up from reference TRBV12-5 and TRBJ2-7, is DARVTQTPRHKVTEMGQEVTMRCQPILGHNTVFWYRQTMMQGLELLAYFRNRAPLDDSGMPKDRFSAEMPDATLATLKIQPSEPRDSAVYFCASGLGRAYEQYFGPGTRLTVT.

The rearrangement links TRBV10-2 to TRBJ1-5; D is unclear. CDR3 size: 14 residues. Germline V gene lookup returns CDR1 WSHSY and CDR2 SAAADI. V was shortened by 6 bases and J by 3 bases, with 12 bases between the two germline ends. The CDR3 is CASSLTAPNQPQHF. CDR3 sequence (DNA): TGCGCCAGCAGCCTAACAGCCCCCAATCAGCCCCAGCATTTT.

The chain employs TRBV7-2 and TRBJ1-1, with 7 nucleotides matching TRBD1. V was pared by 5 bases and J by 4 bases, with 4 bases of the junction left unmatched. The CDR3 loop spans 13 amino acids. Germline CDR1 reads SGHTA; CDR2 reads FQGNSA. The CDR3, as DNA: TGTGCCAGCAGCCAGGGGACAGTCACTGAAGCTTTCTTT. Protein sequence: CASSQGTVTEAFF.

The V gene is TRBV19, the J gene TRBJ2-6; D remains ambiguous. The CDR3 length is 15 residues. Germline loops: CDR1 LNHDA, CDR2 SQIVND (reference sequence). V was trimmed by 5 bases and J by 0 bases, leaving 8 bases between them. The CDR3 is CASSPTHSGANVLTF. As DNA, the CDR3 is TGTGCCAGTAGTCCCACACACTCTGGGGCCAACGTCCTGACTTTC.